The source of this TCR beta chain is a study of blood T cell repertoires in COVID-19. Profiling relied on immunoSEQ multiplex PCR, and the TCRdb table lists in-frame clones only, not all of them. Of roughly 73,000 clones in the sample, roughly four fifths are singletons; the top ten hold 20%. This receptor was taken from an older woman with acute or convalescent COVID-19. Input material: peripheral blood.

The CDR3 protein is CASSYGLAGWMEQYF. CDR3 coding DNA: TGTGCCAGCAGCTACGGACTAGCGGGATGGATGGAGCAGTACTTC. The chain uses TRBV7-2 and TRBJ2-7; 12 bases match TRBD2. The germline V gene has CDR1 SGHTA and CDR2 FQGNSA. The trim removed 4 bases at V and 7 bases at J, leaving 8 bases unmatched. The CDR3 is 15 amino acids.